This TCR beta chain was documented in a study of PD-L1 blockade in urothelial cancer. Turning to the study itself: In terms of prior chemotherapy, patients had received 0 to 3 regimens. Median T cell yield per blood sample was 141,255 cells.

The length of the CDR3 is 14 residues. CDR1 is MNHEY, CDR2 SMNVEV, per germline (reference sequence). The V gene lost 6 bases and the J gene lost 4 bases, with 13 bases spanning the gap. Data came from immunoSEQ multiplex PCR; TCRdb stores just in-frame clones and leaves some out. The sample lists 85,000 to 100,000 clones, 90% occurring once. The sample here was PBMCs, taken around atezolizumab (anti-PD-L1) treatment. The chain joins TRBV27 to TRBJ1-5, with D unresolved. This receptor was obtained from a man aged 60 to 75 with urothelial cancer. DNA for the CDR3: TGTGCCAGCAGCATCATTTCGGGAAATCAGCCCCAGCATTTT. It translates to CASSIISGNQPQHF.